This T cell receptor (beta chain) was found in a study of T cells in Graves' hyperthyroidism and ophthalmopathy. This clonotype was seen repeatedly, ten times or more. Diagnoses used clinical symptoms, serum thyroxine and TRAb, thyroid ultrasound and orbital computed tomography. Trimming removed 4 bases at V and 6 bases at J, with 9 bases between. Germline loops: CDR1 SGHTA, CDR2 FQGTGA. This CDR3 is built from 13 residues. It was RNA transcripts that yielded the amplified TCR beta CDR3 regions. The HTBI primer set drove a first-round RT-PCR of the TCR CDR3. TCRdb processed the multiplex PCR reads anew with MiXCR; each CDR3 protein has one entry. The sample holds some 490,000 distinct CDR3 sequences, about 16% seen once.

The receptor was isolated from a woman younger than 45 with Graves' ophthalmopathy. The rearrangement uses TRBV7-3 and TRBJ2-2; no clear D gene. The specimen was blood. The CDR3 spells CASSSRRPGELFF. The DNA of the CDR3 is TGTGCCAGCAGCTCTCGAAGGCCCGGGGAGCTGTTTTTT.